This paragraph reports one T cell receptor beta chain. The read ends 3 residues early relative to the CDR3; the germline J gene fills the gap. CDR1 and CDR2 (germline): SGHAT, FQNNGV. The CDR3 is 15 amino acids. The V end was cut by 0 bases, the J end by 1 base, with 6 bases between. The method was immunoSEQ multiplex PCR; TCRdb's version includes in-frame clones alone and lacks a portion of them. Listed are around 30,000 clones; 2.5% to 3.5% falls within the top ten. These data are taken from a study of T cells in women clearing cervical HPV infection. The V gene is TRBV11-2, the J gene TRBJ2-2; D might be TRBD1 (6 bases). This receptor was identified in a woman between 18 and 69 years old with a cervical HPV16 infection that either progressed to CIN3+ or cleared (not recorded which). The sequenced sample was blood buffy coat. Incomplete CDR3 DNA: TGTGCCAGCAGCTTAGAGACAGGGAACACCGGGGAG. Its translation: CASSLETGNTGE. The whole CDR3 sequence is CASSLETGNTGELFF.